The rows below give T cell receptor beta chains drawn from one sample of a study of long-term antiretroviral therapy in people with HIV. Data came from immunoSEQ multiplex PCR; TCRdb stores just in-frame clones and leaves some out. Counted here are about 29,000 clones, roughly 80% occurring once; the ten biggest clones make up 8.5% to 9.5%. This material consisted of unsorted PBMCs, taken 3 years after starting antiretroviral therapy. These receptors originate from a man between 35 and 55 years old with HIV. Both conserved end residues are part of each CDR3. D genes are given only for firm matches. Expanded clones get a size class; other rows say once, few or many, or leave the size out.

d_gene	abundance	len	v_gene	j_gene	CDR3nt	CDR3aa
TRBD1	NA	15	TRBV7-3	TRBJ2-3	TGTGCCAGCAGCTTAGCAGGGGGAAATACAGATACGCAGTATTTT	CASSLAGGNTDTQYF
NA	NA	13	TRBV4-2	TRBJ1-2	TGTGCCAGCAGCCCATCTGGGCCCTATGGCTACACCTTC	CASSPSGPYGYTF
NA	NA	11	TRBV20-1	TRBJ2-2	TGCAGTGCTAGCCGGACCGGGGAGCTGTTTTTT	CSASRTGELFF
NA	NA	16	TRBV5-6	TRBJ2-2	TGTGCCAGCAGCCCCTATCACAGGGAAGCCACCGGGGAGCTGTTTTTT	CASSPYHREATGELFF
NA	NA	17	TRBV28	TRBJ2-6	TGTGCCAGCAGTCTCCAGTCAGTCAGACCCGGGGCCAACGTCCTGACTTTC	CASSLQSVRPGANVLTF
NA	NA	14	TRBV19	TRBJ2-1	TGTGCCAGTAGTATAGGGGGCGGGATCGATGAGCAGTTCTTC	CASSIGGGIDEQFF
NA	NA	14	TRBV7-9	TRBJ1-3	TGTGCCAGCAGCTTAGGCAACTCTGGAAACACCATATATTTT	CASSLGNSGNTIYF
TRBD2	once	16	TRBV27	TRBJ2-5	TGTGCCAGCAGTCCCTGGACTAGCGGGAGTAAAGAGACCCAGTACTTC	CASSPWTSGSKETQYF
NA	once	11	TRBV20-1	TRBJ2-7	TGCAGTGCTCCAGACAGTTACGAGCAGTACTTC	CSAPDSYEQYF
TRBD2	NA	17	TRBV6-1	TRBJ2-7	TGTGCCAGCAGTGAAGCCCCACTAGCGGGACCTTCCTACGAGCAGTACTTC	CASSEAPLAGPSYEQYF
NA	NA	14	TRBV19	TRBJ1-1	TGTGCCAGTAGTATCCGAACGGGCGGGACTGAAGCTTTCTTT	CASSIRTGGTEAFF
NA	NA	15	TRBV27	TRBJ2-3	TGTGCCAGCAGTCGCTTATCCGGAACCACAGATACGCAGTATTTT	CASSRLSGTTDTQYF
NA	NA	14	TRBV5-1	TRBJ2-5	TGCGCCAGCAGCTTGGACCTACAACAAGAGACCCAGTACTTC	CASSLDLQQETQYF
NA	NA	16	TRBV30	TRBJ2-7	TGTGCCTGGAGGCTATCTTCGGGACTGAGCTCCTACGAGCAGTACTTC	CAWRLSSGLSSYEQYF
NA	few	13	TRBV6-1	TRBJ2-7	TGTGCCAGCAGCGAGGTGGCGGGGCTTAGGCAGTACTTC	CASSEVAGLRQYF
NA	NA	14	TRBV28	TRBJ2-7	TGTGCCAGCAGTCCCCTGAGGCGCTCCTACGAGCAGTACTTC	CASSPLRRSYEQYF